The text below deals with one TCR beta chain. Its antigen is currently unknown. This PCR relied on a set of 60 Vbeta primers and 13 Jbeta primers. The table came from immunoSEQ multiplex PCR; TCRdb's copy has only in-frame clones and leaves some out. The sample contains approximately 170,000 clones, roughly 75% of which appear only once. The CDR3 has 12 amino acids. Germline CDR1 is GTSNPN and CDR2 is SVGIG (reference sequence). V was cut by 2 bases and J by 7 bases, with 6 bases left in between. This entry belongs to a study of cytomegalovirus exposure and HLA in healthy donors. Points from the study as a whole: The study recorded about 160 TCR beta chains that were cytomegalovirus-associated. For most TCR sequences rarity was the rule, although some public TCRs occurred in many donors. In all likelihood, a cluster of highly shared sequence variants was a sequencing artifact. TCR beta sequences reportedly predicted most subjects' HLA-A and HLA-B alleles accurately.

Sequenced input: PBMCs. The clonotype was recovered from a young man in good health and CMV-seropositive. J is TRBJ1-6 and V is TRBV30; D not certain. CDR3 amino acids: CAWSLLNSPLHF. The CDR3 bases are TGTGCCTGGAGTCTCCTAAATTCACCCCTCCACTTT.